This T cell receptor (beta chain) was observed in a study of long-term antiretroviral therapy in people with HIV. The authors ran the immunoSEQ assay, v3.0, at survey level. This table comes from immunoSEQ multiplex PCR, and its TCRdb copy is limited to in-frame clones, with some not included. The sample lists around 15,000 clones; roughly 81% were seen once. Study-wide results and limits: Unavailable data included ART adherence, viral resistance and therapy changes (switches in treatment). Comparison with controls showed narrower CDR3 length ranges in HIV repertoires.

There are a few counts of this clone. Its antigen is as yet unknown. CDR3 length equals 13 residues. Losses at the gene ends were 7 bases for V and 6 bases for J; bases not matched to a gene: 6. Germline CDR1 and CDR2: LNHDA and SQIVND (reference sequence). V usage is TRBV19 and J usage is TRBJ1-2; 9 bases fit TRBD1. Sequenced here: unsorted PBMCs, sampled 0.5 years after starting antiretroviral therapy. The sequence derives from a middle-aged woman with HIV. The CDR3 nucleotides read TGTGCCAGTACCCAGACAGGGGGAGATGGCTACACCTTC. This sequence encodes CASTQTGGDGYTF.